The 27 T cell receptor beta chains given below trace back to one sample, sequenced in a study of blood T cell repertoires in COVID-19. The protocol was immunoSEQ multiplex PCR, while the TCRdb copy is restricted to in-frame clones and leaves out a portion. The sample has 300,000 to 350,000 clones; around 90% are singletons. The sample was peripheral blood. The receptors originated from a woman aged 40 to 50 with COVID-19, enrolled during active disease.

The V call is TRBV14, the J call TRBJ1-2; 7 bases are shared with TRBD1. CDR1 and CDR2 from the germline V gene are SGHDN and FVKESK. The V gene end was trimmed by 0 bases and the J gene end by 4 bases; junction bases not matched to a gene: 2. The CDR3 contains 14 residues. CDR3 sequence (DNA): TGTGCCAGCAGCCAAGAGGCAGGGGGCTATGGCTACACCTTC. Residues: CASSQEAGGYGYTF.

The chain carries TRBV5-1 and TRBJ2-1; a possible D gene is TRBD2 (7 bases). CDR3 length: 18 amino acids. The V gene's germline CDR1 is SGHRS and CDR2 YFSETQ. Trimming cost V 3 bases and J 0 bases, with 19 bases left between them. The CDR3 sequence: CASSSAGGGRSSYNEQFF. In nucleotides, the CDR3 is TGCGCCAGCAGCTCGGCCGGCGGGGGCCGAAGCTCCTACAATGAGCAGTTCTTC.

The sample holds one count of this clone. V usage is TRBV28 and J usage is TRBJ2-7, with 10 nucleotides matching TRBD2. This CDR3 region has 14 residues. The germline V gene encodes CDR1 MDHEN and CDR2 SYDVKM. With 10 bases clipped from V and 3 bases from J, the junction kept 9 bases outside the gene matches. CDR3: CATAGPSGSYEQYF. DNA of the CDR3: TGTGCCACCGCGGGGCCTAGCGGGAGCTACGAGCAGTACTTC. Full variable domain (missing parts from reference TRBV28 and TRBJ2-7): DVKVTQSSRYLVKRTGEKVFLECVQDMDHENMFWYRQDPGLGLRLIYFSYDVKMKEKGDIPEGYSVSREKKERFSLILESASTNQTSMYLCATAGPSGSYEQYFGPGTRLTVT.

This sequence joins TRBV12-5 and TRBJ1-1; weak D call: TRBD1 (5 bases). The germline V and J ends were trimmed by 0 bases and 9 bases, with 17 bases remaining between them. The CDR3 consists of 15 residues. CDR1 and CDR2 (germline): LGHNT, FRNRAP. The CDR3 DNA follows: TGTGCTAGTGGTTTGGTAGTTTCTCAGACAGAGCAAGCTTTCTTT. It translates to CASGLVVSQTEQAFF.

J is TRBJ1-6 and V is TRBV7-2; D is unclear. The CDR3 spans 15 residues. Per germline, CDR1 SGHTA and CDR2 FQGNSA. Deletions cut 0 bases from V and 11 bases from J, with 14 bases between. The CDR3 region has the DNA TGTGCCAGCAGCTTAGCGTCCCTATTTAAGCCACCCCTCCACTTT. Translating it yields CASSLASLFKPPLHF.

The chain recombines TRBV12-3 or TRBV12-4 with TRBJ1-1; 7 nucleotides align to TRBD1. This CDR3 comprises 13 residues. V shed 7 bases and J 4 bases; nucleotides not matched to a gene: 6. CDR3 sequence: CASTQGGSTEAFF. The CDR3 DNA follows: TGTGCCAGCACCCAAGGGGGCTCCACTGAAGCTTTCTTT.

The chain carries TRBV5-1 and TRBJ2-5; tentatively, D is TRBD2 (6 bases). The germline gives CDR1 SGHRS, CDR2 YFSETQ. V lost 3 bases, J lost 5 bases, and 17 bases lay in between. This CDR3 is built from 15 residues. CDR3 in amino acids: CASSYMGLERETQYF. CDR3 coding DNA: TGCGCCAGCAGCTACATGGGACTGGAGCGGGAGACCCAGTACTTC.

In DNA form, the CDR3 reads TGTGCCAGCAGTATCCAAGGCCGGGATGGCTACACCTTC. Encoded protein: CASSIQGRDGYTF. The chain is built from TRBV28 and TRBJ1-2; D not certain. Germline V gives CDR1 MDHEN, CDR2 SYDVKM. This CDR3 contains 13 residues. With 5 bases removed from V and 6 bases from J, the gap between germline ends came to 13 bases.

This chain joins TRBV30 and TRBJ2-2; D is unresolved. In germline, CDR1 is GTSNPN, CDR2 SVGIG (reference sequence). This CDR3 comprises 13 residues. Trimming took off 4 bases at V and 2 bases at J, with 8 bases between the two ends. The CDR3 DNA sequence: TGTGCCTGGACCCGTAGAAACACCGGGGAGCTGTTTTTT. This translates into CAWTRRNTGELFF.

The V and J genes are TRBV18 and TRBJ1-1, with 8 positions matching TRBD1. The V segment lost 1 base and the J segment 1 base; nucleotides outside the gene matches: 8. The CDR3 runs to 17 residues. The germline gives CDR1 KGHSH, CDR2 LQKENI. The CDR3 loop reads CASSPLPRTGTNTEAFF. CDR3 DNA: TGTGCCAGCTCACCACTTCCCCGGACAGGGACGAACACTGAAGCTTTCTTT.

The chain employs TRBV19 and TRBJ1-5; 7 bases agree with TRBD1. In germline, CDR1 is LNHDA, CDR2 SQIVND (reference sequence). With 5 bases clipped from V and 3 bases from J, the junction kept 4 bases outside the gene matches. CDR3 length: 14 amino acids. CDR3 DNA sequence: TGTGCCAGTAGTGTTACAGGGGACAATCAGCCCCAGCATTTT. Residues: CASSVTGDNQPQHF.

The V gene is TRBV27, the J gene TRBJ2-1, with a possible D match to TRBD1 (5 bases). V lost 3 bases and J lost 3, with 18 bases in between. CDR3 length: 17 amino acids. Germline V CDR1 and CDR2: MNHEY, SMNVEV (reference sequence). The CDR3 DNA reads as TGTGCCAGCAGTTTTTTCCGTGGACAAACAGGCTACAATGAGCAGTTCTTC. It codes for CASSFFRGQTGYNEQFF.

This chain links TRBV19 with TRBJ1-5; 8 positions match TRBD1. Trimming took 7 bases from V and 6 from J; bases not matched to a gene: 5. CDR1 is LNHDA, CDR2 SQIVND, per germline (reference sequence). The CDR3 contains 13 residues. For the CDR3, the DNA is TGTGCCAGTACCGTGACAGGGGCTCAGCCCCAGCATTTT. This encodes CASTVTGAQPQHF.

J is TRBJ1-1 and V is TRBV7-9, with D unresolved. Germline values: CDR1 SEHNR, CDR2 FQNEAQ (reference sequence). Deletions cut 2 bases from V and 1 base from J, with 8 bases between. This CDR3 has 14 residues. The CDR3 region is CASSLLGTNTEAFF. In nucleotides, the CDR3 is TGTGCCAGCAGCTTATTGGGCACGAACACTGAAGCTTTCTTT.

J is TRBJ2-1 and V is TRBV6-5, with 9 bases that match TRBD2. Unmatched junction bases numbered 7, after V lost 7 bases and J lost 6 bases. Germline V gene data show CDR1 as MNHEY and CDR2 as SVGAGI. There are 14 residues in the CDR3. The CDR3 DNA follows: TGTGCCAGCAAGGCGGGAGGGCCAAGCAATGAGCAGTTCTTC. Translated, it gives CASKAGGPSNEQFF.

The rearrangement uses TRBV6-2 or TRBV6-3 and TRBJ2-1; 15 bases are shared with TRBD2. This CDR3 has 18 amino acids. V trimming: 3 bases; J trimming: 1 base; junction bases outside the gene matches: 4. Germline CDR1 and CDR2: MNHEY and SVGEGT. The CDR3 DNA reads TGTGCCAGCAGTTATGGACTAGCGGGAGGGGATTCCTACAATGAGCAGTTCTTC. Amino acids: CASSYGLAGGDSYNEQFF.

The chain recombines TRBV5-1 with TRBJ1-5, with D perhaps TRBD1 (6 bases). Germline V gives CDR1 SGHRS, CDR2 YFSETQ. Trimming pared 3 bases from V and 6 bases from J, leaving 19 bases between. The CDR3 extends over 16 amino acids. The CDR3 protein is CASSSAPTGLGQPQHF. The CDR3 DNA reads as TGCGCCAGCAGCTCCGCACCAACAGGGCTCGGTCAGCCCCAGCATTTT.

The chain carries TRBV27 and TRBJ2-7, with 15 bases identical to TRBD2. V lost 5 bases to trimming and J lost 3 bases; unmatched junction nucleotides: 17. From germline, CDR1 is MNHEY and CDR2 SMNVEV (reference sequence). The CDR3 totals 20 residues. CDR3 loop: CASSLEGWTSGRGRVYEQYF. CDR3 DNA sequence: TGTGCCAGCAGTCTCGAAGGGTGGACTAGCGGGAGGGGAAGGGTCTACGAGCAGTACTTC.

V and J are TRBV6-5 and TRBJ2-7; D is possibly TRBD1 (6 bases). CDR1 and CDR2 (germline): MNHEY, SVGAGI. This CDR3 is 15 amino acids long. Trimming removed 5 bases at V and 0 bases at J, with 14 bases between. CDR3 residues: CASSLVTGSSYEQYF. CDR3 coding DNA: TGTGCCAGCAGTCTGGTGACAGGTTCCTCCTACGAGCAGTACTTC.

This clone was observed once. V usage is TRBV30 and J usage is TRBJ2-1; 13 bases agree with TRBD2. This CDR3 is built from 17 residues. CDR1 and CDR2 from the germline V gene are GTSNPN and SVGIG (reference sequence). J was trimmed by 5 bases and V by 7 bases; bases with no gene match: 14. The CDR3 bases are TGTGCCTCAGGGGAACAGTTGGGACTAGCGGGAAACAATGAGCAGTTCTTC. It specifies CASGEQLGLAGNNEQFF.

The chain has TRBV5-1 and TRBJ2-1, with 11 bases aligning to TRBD2. The V segment lost 4 bases and the J segment 7 bases; nucleotides outside the gene matches: 13. Germline CDR1 is SGHRS and CDR2 is YFSETQ. The CDR3 is made up of 17 amino acids. Here the CDR3 reads CASSPVGASGGNNEQFF. CDR3 DNA sequence: TGCGCCAGCAGCCCCGTGGGGGCTAGCGGGGGGAATAATGAGCAGTTCTTC.

This clone was observed once. The rearrangement joins TRBV30 to TRBJ2-7, with a possible D match to TRBD1 (6 bases). The germline gives CDR1 GTSNPN, CDR2 SVGIG (reference sequence). The CDR3 is 12 amino acids. V lost 4 bases to trimming and J lost 4 bases, with 11 bases between them. DNA for the CDR3: TGTGCCTGGAAGGGGGATTGGTACGAGCAGTACTTC. It translates to CAWKGDWYEQYF.

The chain recombines TRBV30 with TRBJ1-2, with D tentatively TRBD1 (5 bases). With 0 bases removed from V and 5 bases from J, the gap between germline ends came to 13 bases. This CDR3 comprises 14 residues. Germline V CDR1 and CDR2: GTSNPN, SVGIG (reference sequence). The CDR3, as DNA: TGTGCCTGGAGTGTAGCAGGGCCTAGGTATGGCTACACCTTC. Translating gives CAWSVAGPRYGYTF.

With respect to this clone: This sample also contains other DNA sequences that code for the same CDR3. The chain recombines TRBV5-1 with TRBJ2-5; 12 bases line up with TRBD2. The CDR3 sequence is 16 residues long. V lost 0 bases and J lost 1; bases outside the gene matches: 1. CDR1 and CDR2 (germline): SGHRS, YFSETQ. The CDR3 DNA reads TGCGCCAGCAGCTTGGGACTAGCGGGAGCCCAAGAGACCCAGTACTTC. The encoded protein is CASSLGLAGAQETQYF.

This clone is labeled medium-sized. The CDR3 reads CASSDSAENTEAFF. The CDR3 DNA sequence: TGTGCCAGCAGTGACTCCGCAGAGAACACTGAAGCTTTCTTT. The J gene is TRBJ1-1, the V gene TRBV6-4; D is uncertain. The CDR3 sequence is 14 residues long. Germline values: CDR1 MRHNA, CDR2 SNTAGT. V lost 0 bases to trimming and J lost 1 base, with 6 bases between them.

The chain recombines TRBV18 with TRBJ2-7; 7 bases fit TRBD2. V was pared by 6 bases and J by 3 bases, with 8 bases of the junction left unmatched. The CDR3 covers 14 residues. The V gene's germline CDR1 is KGHSH and CDR2 LQKENI. The CDR3 coding sequence is TGTGCCAGCTCGCCTTCCGGGACTATCTACGAGCAGTACTTC. Encoded protein: CASSPSGTIYEQYF.

This rearrangement joins TRBV9 to TRBJ2-3, with 9 bases identical to TRBD2. The length of the CDR3 is 15 residues. The V segment lost 3 bases and the J segment 2 bases; nucleotides outside the gene matches: 4. In germline, CDR1 is SGDLS, CDR2 YYNGEE. The CDR3 sequence: CASSDRLADTDTQYF. The CDR3 DNA reads TGTGCCAGCAGCGACAGACTAGCGGACACAGATACGCAGTATTTT.